This T cell receptor (beta chain) appears in the sequencing data of a study of control samples from healthy donors and cancer patients. The table came from immunoSEQ multiplex PCR; TCRdb's copy has only in-frame clones and leaves some out. Among 100,000 to 150,000 clones listed, 87% were seen once. The TCR comes from a man aged 18 to 29 in good health. Sequenced: blood.

The CDR3 loop is CASSLNLGHNEQFF. CDR3 DNA: TGTGCCAGCAGCTTAAATCTAGGTCACAATGAGCAGTTCTTC. The rearrangement joins TRBV7-3 to TRBJ2-1, with unresolved D. In germline, CDR1 is SGHTA, CDR2 FQGTGA. The ends were cut back, 1 base at V and 5 bases at J, with 9 bases in the middle. The CDR3 has 14 amino acids.